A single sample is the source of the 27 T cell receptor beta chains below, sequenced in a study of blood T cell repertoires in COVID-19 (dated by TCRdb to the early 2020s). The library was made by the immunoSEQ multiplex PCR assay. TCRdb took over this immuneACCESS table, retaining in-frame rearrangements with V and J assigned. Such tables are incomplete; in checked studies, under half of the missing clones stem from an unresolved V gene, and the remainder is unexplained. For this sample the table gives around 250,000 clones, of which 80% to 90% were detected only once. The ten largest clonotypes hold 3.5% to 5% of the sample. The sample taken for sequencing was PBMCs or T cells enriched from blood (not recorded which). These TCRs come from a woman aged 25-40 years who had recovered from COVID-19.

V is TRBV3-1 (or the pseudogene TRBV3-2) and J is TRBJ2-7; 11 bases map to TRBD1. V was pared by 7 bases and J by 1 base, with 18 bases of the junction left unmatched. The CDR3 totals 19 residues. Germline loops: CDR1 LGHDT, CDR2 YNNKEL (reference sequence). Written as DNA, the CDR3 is TGTGCCAGCACTCAAGCGATACCGTGGGGACAGGGGGGTTCCTACGAGCAGTACTTC. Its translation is CASTQAIPWGQGGSYEQYF.

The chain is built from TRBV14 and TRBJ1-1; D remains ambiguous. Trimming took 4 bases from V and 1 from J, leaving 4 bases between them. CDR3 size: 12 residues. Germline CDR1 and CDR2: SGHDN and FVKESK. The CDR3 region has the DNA TGTGCCAGCAGCCCTAGGAACACTGAAGCTTTCTTT. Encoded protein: CASSPRNTEAFF.

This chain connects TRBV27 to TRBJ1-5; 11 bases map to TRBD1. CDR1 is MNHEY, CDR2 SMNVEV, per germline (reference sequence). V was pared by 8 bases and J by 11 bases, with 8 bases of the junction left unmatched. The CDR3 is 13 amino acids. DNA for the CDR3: TGTGCCAGCGCCAGGACAGGGGGCTTGGCCCAGCATTTT. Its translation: CASARTGGLAQHF.

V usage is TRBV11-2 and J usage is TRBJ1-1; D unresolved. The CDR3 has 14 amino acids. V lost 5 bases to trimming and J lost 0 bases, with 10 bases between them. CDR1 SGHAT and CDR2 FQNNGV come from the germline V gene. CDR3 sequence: CASSLMFVNTEAFF. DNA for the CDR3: TGTGCCAGCAGCCTTATGTTTGTGAACACTGAAGCTTTCTTT.

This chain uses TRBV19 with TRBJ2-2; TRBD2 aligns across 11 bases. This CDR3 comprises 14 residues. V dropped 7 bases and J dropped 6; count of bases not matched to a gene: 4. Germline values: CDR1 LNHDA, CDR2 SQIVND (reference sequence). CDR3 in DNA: TGTGCCAGTATTCGGACTAGCGGGCCCGGGGAGCTGTTTTTT. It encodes CASIRTSGPGELFF.

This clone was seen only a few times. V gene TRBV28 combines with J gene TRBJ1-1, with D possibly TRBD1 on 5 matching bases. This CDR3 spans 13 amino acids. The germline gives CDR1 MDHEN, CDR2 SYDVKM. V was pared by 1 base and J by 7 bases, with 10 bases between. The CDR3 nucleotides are TGTGCCAGCAGTTTATTCGGACAAGGTGAAGCTTTCTTT. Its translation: CASSLFGQGEAFF.

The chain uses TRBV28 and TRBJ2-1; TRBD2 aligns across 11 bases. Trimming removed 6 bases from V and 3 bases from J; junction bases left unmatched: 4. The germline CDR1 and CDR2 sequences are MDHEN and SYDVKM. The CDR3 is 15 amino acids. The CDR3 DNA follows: TGTGCCAGCAGCCAGACTAGCGGGAACTACAATGAGCAGTTCTTC. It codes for CASSQTSGNYNEQFF.

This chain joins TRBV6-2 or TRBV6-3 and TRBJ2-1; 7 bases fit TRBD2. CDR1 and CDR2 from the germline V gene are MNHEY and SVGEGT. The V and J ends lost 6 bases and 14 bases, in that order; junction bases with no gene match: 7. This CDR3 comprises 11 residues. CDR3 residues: CASSQGGFEFF. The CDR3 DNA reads TGTGCCAGCAGCCAGGGAGGGTTTGAGTTCTTC.

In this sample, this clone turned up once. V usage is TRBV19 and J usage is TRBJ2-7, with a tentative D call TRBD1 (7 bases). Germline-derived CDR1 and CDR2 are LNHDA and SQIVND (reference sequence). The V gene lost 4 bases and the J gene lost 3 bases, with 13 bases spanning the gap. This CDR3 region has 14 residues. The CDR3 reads CASSNTGDFYEQYF. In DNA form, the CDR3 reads TGTGCCAGTAGTAATACAGGGGACTTCTACGAGCAGTACTTC.

The CDR3 region is CASSYGTGVVGLYGYTF. The CDR3 nucleotides read TGCGCCAGCAGCTACGGGACAGGGGTGGTGGGGTTATATGGCTACACCTTC. V is TRBV5-1 and J is TRBJ1-2; 10 bases match TRBD1. The CDR3 is 17 residues long. V was clipped by 3 bases and J by 5 bases; unmatched bases: 13. Germline-derived CDR1 and CDR2 are SGHRS and YFSETQ.

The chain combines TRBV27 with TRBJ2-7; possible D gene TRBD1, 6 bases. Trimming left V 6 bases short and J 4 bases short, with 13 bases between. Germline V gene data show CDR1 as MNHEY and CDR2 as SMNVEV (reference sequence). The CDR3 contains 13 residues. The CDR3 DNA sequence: TGTGCCAGCAGCCTGGGGGCAGGGTACGAGCAGTACTTC. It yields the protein CASSLGAGYEQYF.

CDR3 nucleotide sequence: TGCGCCAGCAGCCAATCAGGACAGCCCCACACTAACTATGGCTACACCTTC. It is translated as CASSQSGQPHTNYGYTF. The V and J genes are TRBV4-3 and TRBJ1-2; a weak D match, TRBD1 (6 bases). In germline, CDR1 is LGHNA, CDR2 YSLEER. The germline V and J ends were trimmed by 2 bases and 0 bases, with 16 bases remaining between them. The CDR3 covers 17 residues.

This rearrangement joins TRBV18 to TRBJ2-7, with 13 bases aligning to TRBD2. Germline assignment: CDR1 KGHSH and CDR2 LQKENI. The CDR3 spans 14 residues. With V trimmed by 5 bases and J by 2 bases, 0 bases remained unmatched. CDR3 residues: CASSGTSGTYEQYF. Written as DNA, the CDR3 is TGTGCCAGCTCAGGGACTAGCGGGACCTACGAGCAGTACTTC. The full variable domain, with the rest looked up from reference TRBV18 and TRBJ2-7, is NAGVMQNPRHLVRRRGQEARLRCSPMKGHSHVYWYRQLPEEGLKFMVYLQKENIIDESGMPKERFSAEFPKEGPSILRIQQVVRGDSAAYFCASSGTSGTYEQYFGPGTRLTVT.

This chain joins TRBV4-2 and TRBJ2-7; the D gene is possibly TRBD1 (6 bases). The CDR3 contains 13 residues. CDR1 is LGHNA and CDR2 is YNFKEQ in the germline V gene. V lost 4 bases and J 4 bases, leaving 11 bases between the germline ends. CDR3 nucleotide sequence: TGTGCCAGCAGCCCCTACAGGGATTACGAGCAGTACTTC. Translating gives CASSPYRDYEQYF.

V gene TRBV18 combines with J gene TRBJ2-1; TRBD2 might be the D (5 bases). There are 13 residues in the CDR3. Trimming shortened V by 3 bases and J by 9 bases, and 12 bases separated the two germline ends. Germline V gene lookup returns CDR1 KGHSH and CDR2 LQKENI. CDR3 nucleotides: TGTGCCAGCTCACCTCGAGGGTTTCTTGAGCAGTTCTTC. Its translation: CASSPRGFLEQFF.

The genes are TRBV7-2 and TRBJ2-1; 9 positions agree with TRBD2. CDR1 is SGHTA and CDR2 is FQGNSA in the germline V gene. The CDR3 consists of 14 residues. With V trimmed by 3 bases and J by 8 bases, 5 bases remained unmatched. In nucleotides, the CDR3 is TGTGCCAGCAGCTTTGCGGGAGGGCCTGATGAGCAGTTCTTC. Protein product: CASSFAGGPDEQFF.

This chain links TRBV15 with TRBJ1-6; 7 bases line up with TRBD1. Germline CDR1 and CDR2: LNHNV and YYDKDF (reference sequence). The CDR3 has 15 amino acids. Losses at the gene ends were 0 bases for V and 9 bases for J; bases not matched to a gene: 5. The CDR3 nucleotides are TGTGCCACCAGCAGAGAATTAGGGGGCGTTTCACCCCTCCACTTT. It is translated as CATSRELGGVSPLHF. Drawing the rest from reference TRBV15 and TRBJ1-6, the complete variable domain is DAMVIQNPRYQVTQFGKPVTLSCSQTLNHNVMYWYQQKSSQAPKLLFHYYDKDFNNEADTPDNFQSRRPNTSFCFLDIRSPGLGDTAMYLCATSRELGGVSPLHFGNGTRLTVT.

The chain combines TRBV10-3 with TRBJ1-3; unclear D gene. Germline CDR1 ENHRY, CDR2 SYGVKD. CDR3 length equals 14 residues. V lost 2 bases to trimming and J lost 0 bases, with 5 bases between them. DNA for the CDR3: TGTGCCATCAGTGAGGGGAGCTCTGGAAACACCATATATTTT. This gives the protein CAISEGSSGNTIYF.

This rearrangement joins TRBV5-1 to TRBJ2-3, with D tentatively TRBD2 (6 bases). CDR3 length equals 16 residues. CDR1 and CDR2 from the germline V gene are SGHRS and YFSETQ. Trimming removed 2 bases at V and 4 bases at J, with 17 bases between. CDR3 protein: CASSLGGDHFADTQYF. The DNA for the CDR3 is TGCGCCAGCAGCTTAGGAGGGGATCATTTCGCAGATACGCAGTATTTT.

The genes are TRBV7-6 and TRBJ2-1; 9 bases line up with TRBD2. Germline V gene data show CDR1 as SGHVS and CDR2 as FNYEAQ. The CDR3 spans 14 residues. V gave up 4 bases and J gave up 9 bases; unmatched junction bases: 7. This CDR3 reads CASSYGTSNGEQFF. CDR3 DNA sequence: TGTGCCAGCAGCTACGGGACTAGCAATGGTGAGCAGTTCTTC.

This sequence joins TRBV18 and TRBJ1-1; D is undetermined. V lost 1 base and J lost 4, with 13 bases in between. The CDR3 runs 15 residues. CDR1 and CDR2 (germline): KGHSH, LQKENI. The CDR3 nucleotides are TGTGCCAGCTCACCACAAGAGGGAGGTGGCACTGAAGCTTTCTTT. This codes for CASSPQEGGGTEAFF.

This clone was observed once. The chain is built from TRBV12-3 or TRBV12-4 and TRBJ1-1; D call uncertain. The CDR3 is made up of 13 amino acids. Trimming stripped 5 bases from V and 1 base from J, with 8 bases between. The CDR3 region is CASSLSGNTEAFF. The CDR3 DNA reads TGTGCCAGCAGTCTGTCCGGGAACACTGAAGCTTTCTTT.

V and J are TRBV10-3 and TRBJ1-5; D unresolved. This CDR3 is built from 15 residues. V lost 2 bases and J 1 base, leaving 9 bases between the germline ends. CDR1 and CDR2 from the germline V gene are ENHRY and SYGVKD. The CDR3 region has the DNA TGTGCCATCAGTGAGGGAAGGGAGAGCAATCAGCCCCAGCATTTT. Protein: CAISEGRESNQPQHF.

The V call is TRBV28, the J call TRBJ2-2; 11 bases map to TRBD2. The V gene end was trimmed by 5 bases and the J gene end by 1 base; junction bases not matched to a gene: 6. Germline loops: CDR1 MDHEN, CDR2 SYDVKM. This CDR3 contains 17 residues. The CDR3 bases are TGTGCCAGCAGTACACCGGGACTAGCGGTGAACACCGGGGAGCTGTTTTTT. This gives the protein CASSTPGLAVNTGELFF.

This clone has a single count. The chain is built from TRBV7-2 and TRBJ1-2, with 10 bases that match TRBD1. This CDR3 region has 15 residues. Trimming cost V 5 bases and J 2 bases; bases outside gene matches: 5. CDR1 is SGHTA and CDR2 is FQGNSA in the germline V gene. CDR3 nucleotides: TGTGCCAGCAGCCTGTTGGGACAGGGGAACTATGGCTACACCTTC. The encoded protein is CASSLLGQGNYGYTF.

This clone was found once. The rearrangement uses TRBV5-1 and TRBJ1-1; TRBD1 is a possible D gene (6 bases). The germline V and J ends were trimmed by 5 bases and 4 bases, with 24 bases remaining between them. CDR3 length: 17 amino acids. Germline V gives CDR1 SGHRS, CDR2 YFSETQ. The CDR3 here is CASRLSGTLSYLTEAFF. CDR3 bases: TGCGCCAGCAGACTTTCCGGGACACTATCTTACCTCACTGAAGCTTTCTTT.

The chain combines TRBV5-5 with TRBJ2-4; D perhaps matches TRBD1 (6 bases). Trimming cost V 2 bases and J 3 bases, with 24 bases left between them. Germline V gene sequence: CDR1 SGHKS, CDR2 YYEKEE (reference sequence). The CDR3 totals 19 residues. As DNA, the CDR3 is TGTGCCAGCAGCTTACAACAGGGACCGATCCTGACTTTCAAAAACATTCAGTACTTC. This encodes CASSLQQGPILTFKNIQYF.